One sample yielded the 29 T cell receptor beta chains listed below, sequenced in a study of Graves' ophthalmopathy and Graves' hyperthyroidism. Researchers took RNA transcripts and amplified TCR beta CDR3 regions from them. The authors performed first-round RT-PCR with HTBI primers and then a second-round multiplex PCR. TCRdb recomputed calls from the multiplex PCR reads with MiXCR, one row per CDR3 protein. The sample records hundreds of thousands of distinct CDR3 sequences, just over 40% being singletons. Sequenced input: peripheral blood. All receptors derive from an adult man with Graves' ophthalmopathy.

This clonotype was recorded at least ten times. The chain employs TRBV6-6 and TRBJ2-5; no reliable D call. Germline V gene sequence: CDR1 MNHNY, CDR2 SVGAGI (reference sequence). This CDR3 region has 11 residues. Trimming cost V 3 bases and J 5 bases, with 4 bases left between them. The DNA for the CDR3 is TGTGCCAGCAGTTATTATGAGACCCAGTACTTC. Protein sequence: CASSYYETQYF.

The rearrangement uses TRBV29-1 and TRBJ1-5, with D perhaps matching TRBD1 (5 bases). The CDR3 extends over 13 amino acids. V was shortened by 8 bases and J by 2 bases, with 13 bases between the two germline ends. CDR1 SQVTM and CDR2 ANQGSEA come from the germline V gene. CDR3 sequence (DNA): TGCAGCAGTTCGGGGGAAGGCAATCAGCCCCAGCATTTT. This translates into CSSSGEGNQPQHF.

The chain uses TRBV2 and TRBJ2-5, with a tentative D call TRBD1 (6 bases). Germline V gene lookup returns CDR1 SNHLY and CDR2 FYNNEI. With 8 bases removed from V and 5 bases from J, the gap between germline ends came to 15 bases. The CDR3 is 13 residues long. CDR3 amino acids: CASGPTGWETQYF. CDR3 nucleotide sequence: TGTGCCAGCGGACCCACAGGGTGGGAGACCCAGTACTTC.

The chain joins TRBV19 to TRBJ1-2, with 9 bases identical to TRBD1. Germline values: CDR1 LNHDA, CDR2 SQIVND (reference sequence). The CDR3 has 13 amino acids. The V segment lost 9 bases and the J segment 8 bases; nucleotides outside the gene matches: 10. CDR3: CASSRQGGQGYTF. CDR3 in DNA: TGTGCCAGCAGTCGACAGGGGGGCCAAGGCTACACCTTC.

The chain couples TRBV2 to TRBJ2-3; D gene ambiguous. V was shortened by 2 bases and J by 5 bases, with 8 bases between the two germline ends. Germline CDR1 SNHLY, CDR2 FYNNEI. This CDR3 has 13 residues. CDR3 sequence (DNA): TGTGCCAGCAGTGAAAAGTGGGAAGATACGCAGTATTTT. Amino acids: CASSEKWEDTQYF. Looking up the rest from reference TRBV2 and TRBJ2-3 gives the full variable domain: EPEVTQTPSHQVTQMGQEVILRCVPISNHLYFYWYRQILGQKVEFLVSFYNNEISEKSEIFDDQFSVERPDGSNFTLKIRSTKLEDSAMYFCASSEKWEDTQYFGPGTRLTVL.

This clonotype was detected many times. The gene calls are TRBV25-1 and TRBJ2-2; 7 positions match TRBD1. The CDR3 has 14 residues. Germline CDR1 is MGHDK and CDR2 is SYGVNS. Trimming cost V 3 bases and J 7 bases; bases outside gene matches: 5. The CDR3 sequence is CASSDTGVVGELFF. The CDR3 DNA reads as TGTGCCAGCAGTGACACAGGGGTTGTCGGGGAGCTGTTTTTT.

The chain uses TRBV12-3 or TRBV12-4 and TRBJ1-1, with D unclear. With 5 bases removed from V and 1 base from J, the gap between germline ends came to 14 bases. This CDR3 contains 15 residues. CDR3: CASSPALGGNTEAFF. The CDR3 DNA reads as TGTGCCAGCAGTCCAGCTTTGGGAGGGAACACTGAAGCTTTCTTT.

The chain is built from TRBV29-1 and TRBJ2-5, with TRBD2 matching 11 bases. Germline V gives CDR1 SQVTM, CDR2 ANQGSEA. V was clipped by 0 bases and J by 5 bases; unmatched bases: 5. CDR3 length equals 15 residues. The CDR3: CSVEERIAGGETQYF. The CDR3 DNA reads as TGCAGCGTTGAAGAGAGGATAGCGGGGGGGGAGACCCAGTACTTC.

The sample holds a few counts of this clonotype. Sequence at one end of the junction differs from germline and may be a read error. The DNA for the CDR3 is TGTGCCAGCAGTTATTCGCCCAGCGCGAACACCGGGGAGCTGTTTTTT. Protein product: CASSYSPSANTGELFF. The rearrangement uses TRBV10-3 and TRBJ2-2; D remains ambiguous. Germline loops: CDR1 ENHRY, CDR2 SYGVKD. The CDR3 sequence is 16 residues long.

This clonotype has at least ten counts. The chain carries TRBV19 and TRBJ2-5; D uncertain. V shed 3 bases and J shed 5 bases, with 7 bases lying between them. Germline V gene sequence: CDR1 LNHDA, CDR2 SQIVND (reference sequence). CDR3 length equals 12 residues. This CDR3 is CASSMMGETQYF. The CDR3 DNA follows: TGTGCCAGTAGTATGATGGGGGAGACCCAGTACTTC.

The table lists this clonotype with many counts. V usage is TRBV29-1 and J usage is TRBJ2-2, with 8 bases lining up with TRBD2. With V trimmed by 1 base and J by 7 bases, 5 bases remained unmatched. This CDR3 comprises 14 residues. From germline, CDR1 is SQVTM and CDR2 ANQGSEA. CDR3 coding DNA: TGCAGCGTTGAAGGGACTAGCAAGGGCGGGGAGCTGTTTTTT. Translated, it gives CSVEGTSKGGELFF.

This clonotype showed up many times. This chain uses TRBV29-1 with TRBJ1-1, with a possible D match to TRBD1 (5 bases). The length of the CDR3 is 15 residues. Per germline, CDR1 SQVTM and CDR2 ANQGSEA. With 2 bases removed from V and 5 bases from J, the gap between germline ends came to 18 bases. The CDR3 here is CSVEQAGTGSTEAFF. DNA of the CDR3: TGCAGCGTTGAACAAGCAGGAACAGGCTCAACTGAAGCTTTCTTT.

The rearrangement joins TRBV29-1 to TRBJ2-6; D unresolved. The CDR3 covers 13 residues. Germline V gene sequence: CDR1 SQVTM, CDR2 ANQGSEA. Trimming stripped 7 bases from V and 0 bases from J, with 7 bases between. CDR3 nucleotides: TGCAGCGGGGAACTCTCTGGGGCCAACGTCCTGACTTTC. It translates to CSGELSGANVLTF.

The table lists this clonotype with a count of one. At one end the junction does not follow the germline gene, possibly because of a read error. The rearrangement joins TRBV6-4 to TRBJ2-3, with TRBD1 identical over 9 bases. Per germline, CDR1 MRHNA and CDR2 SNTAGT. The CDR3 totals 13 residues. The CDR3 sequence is CASSRDRADRQYF. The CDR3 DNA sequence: TGTGCCAGCAGCAGGGACAGGGCAGATAGGCAGTATTTT.

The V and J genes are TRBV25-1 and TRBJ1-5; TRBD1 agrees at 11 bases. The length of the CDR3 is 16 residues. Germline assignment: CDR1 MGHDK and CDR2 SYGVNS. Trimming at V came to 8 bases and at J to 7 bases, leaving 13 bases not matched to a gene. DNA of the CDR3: TGTGCCAGCTCCGGGACAGGGGGTTCCGTATCGCAGCCCCAGCATTTT. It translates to CASSGTGGSVSQPQHF. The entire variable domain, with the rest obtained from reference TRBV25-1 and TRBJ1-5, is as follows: EADIYQTPRYLVIGTGKKITLECSQTMGHDKMYWYQQDPGMELHLIHYSYGVNSTEKGDLSSESTVSRIRTEHFPLTLESARPSHTSQYLCASSGTGGSVSQPQHFGDGTRLSIL.

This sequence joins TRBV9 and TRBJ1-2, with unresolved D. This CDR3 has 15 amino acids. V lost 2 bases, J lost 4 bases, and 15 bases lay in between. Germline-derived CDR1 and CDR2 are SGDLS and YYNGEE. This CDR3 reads CASSVEPTEVYGYTF. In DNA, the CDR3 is TGTGCCAGCAGCGTTGAACCCACAGAAGTCTATGGCTACACCTTC.

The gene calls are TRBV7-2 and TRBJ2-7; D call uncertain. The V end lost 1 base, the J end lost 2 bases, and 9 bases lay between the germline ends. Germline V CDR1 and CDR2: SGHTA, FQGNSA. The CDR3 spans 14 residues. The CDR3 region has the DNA TGTGCCAGCAGCTTAGGGTTCCGGACCTACGAGCAGTACTTC. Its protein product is CASSLGFRTYEQYF. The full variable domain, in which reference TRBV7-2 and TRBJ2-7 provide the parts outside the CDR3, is GAGVSQSPSNKVTEKGKDVELRCDPISGHTALYWYRQSLGQGLEFLIYFQGNSAPDKSGLPSDRFSAERTGGSVSTLTIQRTQQEDSAVYLCASSLGFRTYEQYFGPGTRLTVT.

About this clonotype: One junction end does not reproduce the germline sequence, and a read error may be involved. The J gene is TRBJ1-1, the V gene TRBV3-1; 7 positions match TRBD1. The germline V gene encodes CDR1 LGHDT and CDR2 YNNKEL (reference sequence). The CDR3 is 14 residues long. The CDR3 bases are TGTACCAGCAGCCAGGGGGGCGCGGGCACTGAAGCTTTCTTT. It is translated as CTSSQGGAGTEAFF.

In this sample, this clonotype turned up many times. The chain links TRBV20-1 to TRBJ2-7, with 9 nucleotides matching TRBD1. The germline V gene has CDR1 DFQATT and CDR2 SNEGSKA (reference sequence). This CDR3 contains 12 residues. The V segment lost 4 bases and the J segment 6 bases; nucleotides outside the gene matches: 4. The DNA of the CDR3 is TGCAGTGCTAAACAGGGGGCCGTCGAGCAGTACTTC. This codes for CSAKQGAVEQYF.

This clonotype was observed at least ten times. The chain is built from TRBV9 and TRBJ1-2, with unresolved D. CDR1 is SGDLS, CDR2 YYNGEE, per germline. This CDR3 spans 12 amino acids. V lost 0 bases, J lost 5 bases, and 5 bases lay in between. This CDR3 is CASSVGVYGYTF. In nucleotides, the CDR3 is TGTGCCAGCAGCGTAGGAGTGTATGGCTACACCTTC.

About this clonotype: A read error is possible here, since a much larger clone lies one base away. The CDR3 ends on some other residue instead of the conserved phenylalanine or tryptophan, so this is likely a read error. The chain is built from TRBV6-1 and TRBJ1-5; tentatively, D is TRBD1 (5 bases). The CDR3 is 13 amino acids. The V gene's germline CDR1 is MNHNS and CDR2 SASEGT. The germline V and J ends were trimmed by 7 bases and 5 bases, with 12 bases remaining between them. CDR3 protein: CASTWGRDQPQHL. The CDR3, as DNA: TGTGCCAGCACCTGGGGGAGGGATCAGCCCCAGCATCTT.

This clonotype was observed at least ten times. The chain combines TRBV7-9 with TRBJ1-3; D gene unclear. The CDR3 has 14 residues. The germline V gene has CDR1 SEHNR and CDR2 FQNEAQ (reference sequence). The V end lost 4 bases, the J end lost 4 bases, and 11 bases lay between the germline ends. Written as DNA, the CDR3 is TGTGCCAGCAGCTCGTTACAAGGGGGAAACACCATATATTTT. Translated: CASSSLQGGNTIYF.

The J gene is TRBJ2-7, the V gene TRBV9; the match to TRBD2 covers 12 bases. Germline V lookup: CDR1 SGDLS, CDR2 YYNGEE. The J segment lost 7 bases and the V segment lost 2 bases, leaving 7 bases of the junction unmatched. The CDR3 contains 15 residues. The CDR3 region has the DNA TGTGCCAGCAGCGTGGGACTAGCGGGCCTCAATGAGCAGTACTTC. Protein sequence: CASSVGLAGLNEQYF.

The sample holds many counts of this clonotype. In DNA form, the CDR3 reads TGTGCCAGCAGCGTAGTAGGTGGCGAGCAGTACTTC. As protein: CASSVVGGEQYF. The rearrangement joins TRBV9 to TRBJ2-7, with unresolved D. This CDR3 is built from 12 residues. Germline values: CDR1 SGDLS, CDR2 YYNGEE. Trimming cost V 0 bases and J 6 bases, with 7 bases left between them.

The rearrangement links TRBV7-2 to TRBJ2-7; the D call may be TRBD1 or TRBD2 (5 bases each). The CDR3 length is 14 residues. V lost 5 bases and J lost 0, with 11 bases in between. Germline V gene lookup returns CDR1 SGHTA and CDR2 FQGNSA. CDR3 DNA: TGTGCCAGCAGCCCCTGGGACCGCTCCTACGAGCAGTACTTC. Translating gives CASSPWDRSYEQYF.

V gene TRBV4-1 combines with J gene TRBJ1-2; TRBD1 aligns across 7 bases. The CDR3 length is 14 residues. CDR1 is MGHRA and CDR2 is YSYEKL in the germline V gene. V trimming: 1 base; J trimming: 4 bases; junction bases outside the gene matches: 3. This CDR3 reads CASSQGEGAYGYTF. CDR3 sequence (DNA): TGCGCCAGCAGCCAAGGGGAGGGGGCCTATGGCTACACCTTC.

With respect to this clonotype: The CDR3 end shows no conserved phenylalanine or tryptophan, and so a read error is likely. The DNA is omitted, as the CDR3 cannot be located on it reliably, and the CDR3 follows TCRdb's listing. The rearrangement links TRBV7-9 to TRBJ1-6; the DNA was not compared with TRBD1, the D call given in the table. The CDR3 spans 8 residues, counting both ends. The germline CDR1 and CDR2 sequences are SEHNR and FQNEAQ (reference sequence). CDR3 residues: CASTPTDS.

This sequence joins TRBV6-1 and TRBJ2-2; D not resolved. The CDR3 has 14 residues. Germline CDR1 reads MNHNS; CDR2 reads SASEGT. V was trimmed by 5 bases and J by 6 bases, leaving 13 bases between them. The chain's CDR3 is CASSQFSWSGELFF. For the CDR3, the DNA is TGTGCCAGCAGTCAATTTTCGTGGTCCGGGGAGCTGTTTTTT.

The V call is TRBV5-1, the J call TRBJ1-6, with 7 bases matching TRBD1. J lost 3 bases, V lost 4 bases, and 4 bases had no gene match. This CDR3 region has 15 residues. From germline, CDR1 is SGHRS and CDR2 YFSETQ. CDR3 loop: CASSTGTVYNSPLHF. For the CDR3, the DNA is TGCGCCAGCAGCACCGGGACAGTCTATAATTCACCCCTCCACTTT. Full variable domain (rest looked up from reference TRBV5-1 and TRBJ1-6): KAGVTQTPRYLIKTRGQQVTLSCSPISGHRSVSWYQQTPGQGLQFLFEYFSETQRNKGNFPGRFSGRQFSNSRSEMNVSTLELGDSALYLCASSTGTVYNSPLHFGNGTRLTVT.